This T cell receptor (beta chain) was sequenced during a study of T cell responses to AZD1222 COVID-19 vaccine. The germline V and J ends were trimmed by 3 bases and 1 base, with 9 bases remaining between them. Germline CDR1 DFQATT, CDR2 SNEGSKA (reference sequence). The CDR3 sequence is 13 residues long. TCRdb's copy holds only in-frame clones and misses some; the assay was immunoSEQ multiplex PCR. The sample gives approximately 260,000 clones, over 90% of which show up once; roughly 0.6% is in the top ten. The source material was peripheral blood, sampled on day 0 of AZD1222 vaccination. This rearrangement joins TRBV20-1 to TRBJ2-5, with D unclear. The sequence was obtained from an adult in good health. DNA of the CDR3: TGCAGTGCTAGTTGGGTTCCCCAAGAGACCCAGTACTTC. Translated, it gives CSASWVPQETQYF.